Detailed here is one T cell receptor beta chain. What it binds is not known. Other DNA sequences in the same sample also yield this CDR3. This sample is drawn from a study of cytomegalovirus exposure and HLA in healthy donors. Background on the study: Of all 400 or so donors who were genotyped, roughly 85% belonged to the Caucasian-associated ancestry cluster.

The CDR3 loop spans 14 amino acids. V was clipped by 1 base and J by 1 base, with 7 bases between them. Germline lookup yields CDR1 SGHTA and CDR2 FQGNSA. Findings of the study overall: For most TCR sequences rarity was the rule, although some public TCRs occurred in many donors. Using a false discovery rate of 0.05, a later analysis showed that 15,000 to 20,000 TCR beta sequences were associated with HLA alleles.

Use of 60 Vbeta and 13 Jbeta primers characterized the PCR. Assay: immunoSEQ multiplex PCR; the TCRdb copy retains only in-frame clones and omits some. The sample has 75,000 to 100,000 clones; around three quarters are singletons. The donors comprised healthy bone marrow donors. This TCR was recovered from a man younger than 40 in good health and CMV-seronegative. The sample consisted of PBMCs. The chain employs TRBV7-2 and TRBJ1-1; D call uncertain. Here the CDR3 reads CASSLVPGNTEAFF. CDR3 nucleotides: TGTGCCAGCAGCTTAGTCCCAGGGAACACTGAAGCTTTCTTT.